The clone carrying this T cell receptor (beta chain) has only a few counts. These data originate in a study of blood T cell repertoires in COVID-19. Sequencing was performed with immunoSEQ multiplex PCR; in TCRdb, only in-frame clones are kept and a portion is missing. The sample has 130,000 or so clones; roughly 88% are singletons. The ends were cut back, 0 bases at V and 7 bases at J, with 5 bases in the middle. The germline gives CDR1 SGHRS, CDR2 YFSETQ. This CDR3 has 12 residues. The sample taken for sequencing was peripheral blood. The chain combines TRBV5-1 with TRBJ2-1; a weak D match, TRBD1 (5 bases). The sequence was obtained from a man between 45 and 60 years old with acute or convalescent COVID-19. CDR3 sequence reads: CASSLGQNEQFF. Written as DNA, the CDR3 is TGCGCCAGCAGCTTGGGACAGAATGAGCAGTTCTTC. The entire variable domain, with the rest obtained from reference TRBV5-1 and TRBJ2-1, is as follows: KAGVTQTPRYLIKTRGQQVTLSCSPISGHRSVSWYQQTPGQGLQFLFEYFSETQRNKGNFPGRFSGRQFSNSRSEMNVSTLELGDSALYLCASSLGQNEQFFGPGTRLTVL.